This entry describes one T cell receptor (beta chain). Germline CDR1 is MDHEN and CDR2 is SYDVKM. The CDR3 runs to 13 residues. V dropped 4 bases and J dropped 11; count of bases not matched to a gene: 7. Among a few donor pairs, the unstimulated naive, memory, effector memory and TEMRA subsets underwent sequencing. The source of the sample is a study of siplizumab effects on memory and regulatory T cells. Sequencing was performed with immunoSEQ multiplex PCR; in TCRdb, only in-frame clones are kept and a portion is missing. The sample yields about 26,000 clones, around 83% seen once. What was sequenced was memory CD4+ T cells sorted from blood. This clonotype was obtained from a human donor in good health. V is TRBV28 and J is TRBJ1-4; 7 bases line up with TRBD1. CDR3 sequence reads: CASSSLDRRKLFF. The CDR3, as DNA: TGTGCCAGCAGTTCCTTGGACAGGCGGAAACTGTTTTTT.